Listed here is a single T cell receptor (beta chain). Germline CDR1 and CDR2: DFQATT and SNEGSKA (reference sequence). The CDR3 totals 16 residues. Trimming removed 5 bases from V and 4 bases from J; junction bases left unmatched: 6. TCRdb processed the 5' RACE reads anew with MiXCR; each CDR3 protein has one entry. Of approximately 64,000 distinct CDR3 sequences in the sample, around 21% were seen once. This sample was taken from a study of HIV-infected patients and healthy controls. The genes are TRBV20-1 and TRBJ2-1; TRBD2 matches 15 bases. The source is a human donor in good health. The specimen was CD4+ T cells from blood. The CDR3 protein is CSAEGLAGGGYNEQFF. CDR3 nucleotide sequence: TGCAGTGCTGAAGGACTAGCGGGAGGGGGTTACAATGAGCAGTTCTTC.